This paragraph reports one TCR beta chain. Its antigen remains unidentified. This sample was included in a study of cytomegalovirus exposure and HLA in healthy donors. Study in general: Earlier sequencing of about 179 million T cells yielded around 120 million unique TCR beta sequences.

CDR1 GTSNPN and CDR2 SVGIG come from the germline V gene (reference sequence). The CDR3 consists of 16 residues. V was shortened by 7 bases and J by 0 bases, with 16 bases between the two germline ends. Study conclusions and caveats: According to reports, the classifier identified cytomegalovirus status with high specificity and sensitivity. TCR beta V- and J-gene trimming was later associated with a missense DCLRE1C variant.

Researchers ran the PCR with 60 Vbeta and 13 Jbeta primers. TCRdb's copy holds only in-frame clones and misses some; the assay was immunoSEQ multiplex PCR. The sample's table shows about 43,000 clones. Sequencing used PBMCs. The rearrangement links TRBV30 to TRBJ2-6; tentative D call: TRBD1 (6 bases). The clonotype was recovered from a woman aged 25 to 39 in good health and CMV-seronegative. CDR3 amino acids: CAFKTGPSSGANVLTF. DNA for the CDR3: TGTGCCTTTAAAACAGGGCCGAGCTCTGGGGCCAACGTCCTGACTTTC.